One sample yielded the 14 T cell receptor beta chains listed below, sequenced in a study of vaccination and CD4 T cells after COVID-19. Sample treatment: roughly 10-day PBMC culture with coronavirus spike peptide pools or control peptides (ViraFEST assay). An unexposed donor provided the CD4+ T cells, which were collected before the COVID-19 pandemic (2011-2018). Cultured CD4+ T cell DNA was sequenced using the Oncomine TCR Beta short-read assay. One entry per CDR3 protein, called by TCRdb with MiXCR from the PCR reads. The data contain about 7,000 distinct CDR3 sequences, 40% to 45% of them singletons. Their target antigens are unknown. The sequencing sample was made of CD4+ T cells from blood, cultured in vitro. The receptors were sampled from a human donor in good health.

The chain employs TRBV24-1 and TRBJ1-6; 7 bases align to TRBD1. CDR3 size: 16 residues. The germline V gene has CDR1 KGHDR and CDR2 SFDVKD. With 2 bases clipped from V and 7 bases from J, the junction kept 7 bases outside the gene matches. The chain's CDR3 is CATSDYDATGNSPLHF. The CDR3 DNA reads TGTGCCACCAGTGATTATGATGCGACAGGGAATTCACCCCTCCACTTT.

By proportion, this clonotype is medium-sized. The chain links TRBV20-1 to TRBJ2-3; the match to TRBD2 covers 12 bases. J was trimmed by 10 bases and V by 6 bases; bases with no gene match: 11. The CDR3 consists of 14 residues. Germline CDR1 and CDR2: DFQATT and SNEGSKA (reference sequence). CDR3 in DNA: TGCAGTGCCCGGACTAGCGGGGCTCAACAGGCGCAGTATTTT. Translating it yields CSARTSGAQQAQYF.

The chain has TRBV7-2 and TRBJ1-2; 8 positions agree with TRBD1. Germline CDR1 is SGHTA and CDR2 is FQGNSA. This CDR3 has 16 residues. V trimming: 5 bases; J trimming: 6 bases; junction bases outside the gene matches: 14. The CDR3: CASSLMGQGAIDGYTF. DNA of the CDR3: TGTGCCAGCAGCCTTATGGGGCAGGGGGCCATAGATGGCTACACCTTC.

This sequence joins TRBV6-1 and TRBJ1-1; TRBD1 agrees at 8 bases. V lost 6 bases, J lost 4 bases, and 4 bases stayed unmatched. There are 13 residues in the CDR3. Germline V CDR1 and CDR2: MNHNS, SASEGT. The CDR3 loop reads CASSNRGTTEAFF. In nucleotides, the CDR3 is TGTGCCAGCAGCAACAGGGGGACCACTGAAGCTTTCTTT.

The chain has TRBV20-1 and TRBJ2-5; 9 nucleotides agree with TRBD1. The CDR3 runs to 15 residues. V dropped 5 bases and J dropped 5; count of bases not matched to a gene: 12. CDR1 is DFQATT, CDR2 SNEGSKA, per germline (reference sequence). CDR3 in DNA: TGCAGTGCTGGGGAGACAGGGGGGTTTACGGAGACCCAGTACTTC. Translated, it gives CSAGETGGFTETQYF.

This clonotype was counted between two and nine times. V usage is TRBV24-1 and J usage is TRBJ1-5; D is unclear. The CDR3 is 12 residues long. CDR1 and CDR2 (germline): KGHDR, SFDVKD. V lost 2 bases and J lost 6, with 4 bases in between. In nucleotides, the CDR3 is TGTGCCACCAGTGATTCCGGTCAGCCCCAGCATTTT. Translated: CATSDSGQPQHF.

The CDR3, as DNA: TGCAGCGCTGGATTGCAGATGAACACTGAAGCTTTCTTT. Its protein product is CSAGLQMNTEAFF. V usage is TRBV29-1 and J usage is TRBJ1-1; D is unresolved. The CDR3 length is 13 residues. CDR1 and CDR2 from the germline V gene are SQVTM and ANQGSEA. Deletions cut 7 bases from V and 0 bases from J, with 12 bases between.

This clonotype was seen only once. The CDR3 nucleotides are TGTGCCAGCGGGCGGACCGGGACAAGGGAAGAGACCCAGTACTTC. Its translation is CASGRTGTREETQYF. V gene TRBV7-3 combines with J gene TRBJ2-5; maybe TRBD1 (6 bases). V lost 8 bases, J lost 3 bases, and 19 bases lay in between. The CDR3 contains 15 residues. In germline, CDR1 is SGHTA, CDR2 FQGTGA.

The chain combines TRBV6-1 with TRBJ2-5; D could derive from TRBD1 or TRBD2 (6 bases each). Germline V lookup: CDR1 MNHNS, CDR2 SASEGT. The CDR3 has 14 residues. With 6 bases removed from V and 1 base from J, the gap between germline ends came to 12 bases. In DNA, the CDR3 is TGTGCCAGCAGCCTAGGGGGAGGCCAAGAGACCCAGTACTTC. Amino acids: CASSLGGGQETQYF.

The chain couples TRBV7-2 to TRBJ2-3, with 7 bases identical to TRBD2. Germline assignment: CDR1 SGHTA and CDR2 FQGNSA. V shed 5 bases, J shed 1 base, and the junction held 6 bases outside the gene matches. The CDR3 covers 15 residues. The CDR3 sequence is CASSPNLAGTDTQYF. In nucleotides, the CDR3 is TGTGCCAGCAGCCCAAATCTAGCGGGCACAGATACGCAGTATTTT. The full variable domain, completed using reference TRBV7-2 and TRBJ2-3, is GAGVSQSPSNKVTEKGKDVELRCDPISGHTALYWYRQSLGQGLEFLIYFQGNSAPDKSGLPSDRFSAERTGGSVSTLTIQRTQQEDSAVYLCASSPNLAGTDTQYFGPGTRLTVL.

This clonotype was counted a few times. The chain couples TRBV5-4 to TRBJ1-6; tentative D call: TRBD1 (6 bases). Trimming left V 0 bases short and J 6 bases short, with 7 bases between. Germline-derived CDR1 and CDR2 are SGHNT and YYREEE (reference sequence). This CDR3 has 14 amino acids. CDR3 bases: TGTGCCAGCAGCTTGGCGGACAGTAATTCACCCCTCCACTTT. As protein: CASSLADSNSPLHF.

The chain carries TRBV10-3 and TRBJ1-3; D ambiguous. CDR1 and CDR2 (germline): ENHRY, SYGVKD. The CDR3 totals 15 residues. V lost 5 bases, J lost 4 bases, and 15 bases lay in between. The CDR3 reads CAISSQLGSGNTIYF. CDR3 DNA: TGTGCCATCAGTAGTCAGTTGGGGTCGGGAAACACCATATATTTT.

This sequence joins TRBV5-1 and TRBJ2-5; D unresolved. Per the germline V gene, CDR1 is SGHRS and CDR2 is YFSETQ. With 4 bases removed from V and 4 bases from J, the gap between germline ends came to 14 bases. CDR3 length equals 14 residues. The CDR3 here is CASSEASGGETQYF. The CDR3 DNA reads TGCGCCAGCAGCGAGGCGAGTGGCGGAGAGACCCAGTACTTC.

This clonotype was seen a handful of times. CDR3 in amino acids: CSASPTGGAGNTGELFF. In DNA form, the CDR3 reads TGCAGTGCTAGCCCGACAGGGGGCGCGGGGAACACCGGGGAGCTGTTTTTT. V is TRBV20-1 and J is TRBJ2-2; 10 nucleotides agree with TRBD1. CDR1 is DFQATT and CDR2 is SNEGSKA in the germline V gene (reference sequence). After removal of 3 bases from V and 1 base from J, the junction contained 8 bases not matched to a gene. This CDR3 has 17 amino acids.